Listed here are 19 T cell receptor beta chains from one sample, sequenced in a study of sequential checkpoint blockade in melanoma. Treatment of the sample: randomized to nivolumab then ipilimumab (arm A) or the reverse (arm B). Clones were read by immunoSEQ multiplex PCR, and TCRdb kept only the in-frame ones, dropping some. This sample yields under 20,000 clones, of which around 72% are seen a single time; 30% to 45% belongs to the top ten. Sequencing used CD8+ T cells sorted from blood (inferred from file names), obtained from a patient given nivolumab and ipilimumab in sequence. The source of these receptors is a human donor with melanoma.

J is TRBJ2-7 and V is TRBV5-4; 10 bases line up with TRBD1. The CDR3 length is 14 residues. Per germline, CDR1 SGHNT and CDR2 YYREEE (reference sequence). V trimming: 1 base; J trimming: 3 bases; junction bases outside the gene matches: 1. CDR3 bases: TGTGCCAGCAGCTTGAGGGACAGGGGCTACGAGCAGTACTTC. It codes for CASSLRDRGYEQYF.

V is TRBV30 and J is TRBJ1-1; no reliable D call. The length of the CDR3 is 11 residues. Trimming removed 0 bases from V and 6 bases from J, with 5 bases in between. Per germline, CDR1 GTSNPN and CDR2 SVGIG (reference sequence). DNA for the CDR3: TGTGCCTGGAGTGTAAAGCCTGAAGCTTTCTTT. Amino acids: CAWSVKPEAFF.

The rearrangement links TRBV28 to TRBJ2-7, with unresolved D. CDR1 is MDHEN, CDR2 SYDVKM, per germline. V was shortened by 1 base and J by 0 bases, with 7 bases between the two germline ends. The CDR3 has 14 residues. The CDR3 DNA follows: TGTGCCAGCAGTTTATTTATCAGCTCCTACGAGCAGTACTTC. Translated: CASSLFISSYEQYF.

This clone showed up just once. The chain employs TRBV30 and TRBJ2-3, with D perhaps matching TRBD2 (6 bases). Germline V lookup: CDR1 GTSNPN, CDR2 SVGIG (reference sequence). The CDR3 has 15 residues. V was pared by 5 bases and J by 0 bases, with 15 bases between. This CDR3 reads CAWSREADSTDTQYF. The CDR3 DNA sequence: TGTGCCTGGTCCAGGGAGGCGGATAGCACAGATACGCAGTATTTT.

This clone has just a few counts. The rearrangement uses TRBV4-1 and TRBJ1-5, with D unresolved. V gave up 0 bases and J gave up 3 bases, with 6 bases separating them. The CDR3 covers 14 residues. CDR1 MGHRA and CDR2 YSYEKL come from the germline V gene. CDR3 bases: TGCGCCAGCAGCCAAGAACCAGTCAATCAGCCCCAGCATTTT. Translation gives CASSQEPVNQPQHF.

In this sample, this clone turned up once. The CDR3 DNA sequence: TGTGCCAGCAGCCGCAGGGGGCAGGGAACTGAAGCTTTCTTT. Amino acids: CASSRRGQGTEAFF. The chain joins TRBV14 to TRBJ1-1; 8 bases map to TRBD1. Germline V lookup: CDR1 SGHDN, CDR2 FVKESK. The CDR3 is made up of 14 amino acids. Trimming at V came to 4 bases and at J to 5 bases, leaving 6 bases not matched to a gene.

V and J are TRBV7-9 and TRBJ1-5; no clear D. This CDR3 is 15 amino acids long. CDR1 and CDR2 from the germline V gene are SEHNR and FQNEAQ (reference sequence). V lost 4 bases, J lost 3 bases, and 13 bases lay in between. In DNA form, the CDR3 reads TGTGCCAGCAGCTCCGACGCGGAATACAATCAGCCCCAGCATTTT. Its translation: CASSSDAEYNQPQHF.

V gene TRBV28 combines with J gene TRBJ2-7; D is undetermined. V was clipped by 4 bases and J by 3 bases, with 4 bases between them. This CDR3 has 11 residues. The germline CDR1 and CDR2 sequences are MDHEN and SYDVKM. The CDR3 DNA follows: TGTGCCAGCAGTTCCCTCTACGAGCAGTACTTC. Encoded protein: CASSSLYEQYF.

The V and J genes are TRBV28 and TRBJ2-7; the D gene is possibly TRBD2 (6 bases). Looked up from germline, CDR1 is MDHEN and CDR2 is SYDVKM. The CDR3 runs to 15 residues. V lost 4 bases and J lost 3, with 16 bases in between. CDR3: CASSYRRGVNYEQYF. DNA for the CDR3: TGTGCCAGCAGTTACCGCCGCGGGGTTAACTACGAGCAGTACTTC.

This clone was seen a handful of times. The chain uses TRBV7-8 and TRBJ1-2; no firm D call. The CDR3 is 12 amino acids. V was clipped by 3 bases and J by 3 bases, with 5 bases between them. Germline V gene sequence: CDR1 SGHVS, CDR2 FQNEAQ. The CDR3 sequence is CASSLSDYGYTF. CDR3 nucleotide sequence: TGTGCCAGCAGCTTGTCAGACTATGGCTACACCTTC.

The CDR3 sequence: CASSRRGEFRDEQYF. In DNA, the CDR3 is TGCGCCAGCAGCCGGCGCGGGGAGTTCCGCGACGAGCAGTACTTC. The chain couples TRBV5-1 to TRBJ2-7; perhaps TRBD2 as D (6 bases). Trimming removed 4 bases at V and 5 bases at J, with 19 bases between. The CDR3 consists of 15 residues. Germline assignment: CDR1 SGHRS and CDR2 YFSETQ. Complete variable domain (other parts from reference TRBV5-1 and TRBJ2-7): KAGVTQTPRYLIKTRGQQVTLSCSPISGHRSVSWYQQTPGQGLQFLFEYFSETQRNKGNFPGRFSGRQFSNSRSEMNVSTLELGDSALYLCASSRRGEFRDEQYFGPGTRLTVT.

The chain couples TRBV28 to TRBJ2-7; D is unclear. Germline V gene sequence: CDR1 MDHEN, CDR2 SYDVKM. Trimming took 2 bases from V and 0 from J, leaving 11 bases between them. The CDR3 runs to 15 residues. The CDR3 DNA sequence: TGTGCCAGCAGTTTACGGCCAGGTTCCTCCTACGAGCAGTACTTC. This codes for CASSLRPGSSYEQYF.

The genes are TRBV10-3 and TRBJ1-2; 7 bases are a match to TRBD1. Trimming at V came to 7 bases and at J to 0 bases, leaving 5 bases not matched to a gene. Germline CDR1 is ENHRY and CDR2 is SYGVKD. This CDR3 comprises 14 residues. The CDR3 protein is CAITGTVANYGYTF. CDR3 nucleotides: TGTGCCATCACCGGGACAGTCGCTAACTATGGCTACACCTTC.

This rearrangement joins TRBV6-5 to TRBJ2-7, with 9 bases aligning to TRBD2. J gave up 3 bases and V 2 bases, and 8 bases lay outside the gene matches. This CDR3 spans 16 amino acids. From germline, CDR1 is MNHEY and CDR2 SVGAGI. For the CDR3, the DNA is TGTGCCAGCAGTTACCGCGGGGGGGAGACGGACTACGAGCAGTACTTC. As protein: CASSYRGGETDYEQYF.

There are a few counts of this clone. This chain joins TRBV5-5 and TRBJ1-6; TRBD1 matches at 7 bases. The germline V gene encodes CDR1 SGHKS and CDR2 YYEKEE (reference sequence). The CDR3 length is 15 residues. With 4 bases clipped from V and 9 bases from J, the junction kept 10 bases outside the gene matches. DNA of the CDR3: TGTGCCAGCAGCACCTATGGACAGGTTACTTCACCCCTCCACTTT. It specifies CASSTYGQVTSPLHF.

CDR3 nucleotide sequence: TGCGCCAGCAGACCAGGGATCTCCTATAATTCACCCCTCCACTTT. Amino acids: CASRPGISYNSPLHF. This rearrangement joins TRBV5-1 to TRBJ1-6; a possible D gene is TRBD1 (5 bases). Germline V CDR1 and CDR2: SGHRS, YFSETQ. V was pared by 5 bases and J by 0 bases, with 9 bases between. The CDR3 totals 15 residues.

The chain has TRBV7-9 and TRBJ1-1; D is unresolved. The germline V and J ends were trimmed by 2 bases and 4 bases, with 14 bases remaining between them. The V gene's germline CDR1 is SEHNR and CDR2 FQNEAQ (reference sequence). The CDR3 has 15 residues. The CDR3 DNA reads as TGTGCCAGCAGCTTACCCGGGGAGCGGGGCACTGAAGCTTTCTTT. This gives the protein CASSLPGERGTEAFF.

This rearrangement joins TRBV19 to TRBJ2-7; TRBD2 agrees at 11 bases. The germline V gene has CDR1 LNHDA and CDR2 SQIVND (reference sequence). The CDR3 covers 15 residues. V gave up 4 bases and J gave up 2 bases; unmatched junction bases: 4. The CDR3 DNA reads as TGTGCCAGTAGTACACTAGCGGGAGCAACCTACGAGCAGTACTTC. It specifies CASSTLAGATYEQYF.

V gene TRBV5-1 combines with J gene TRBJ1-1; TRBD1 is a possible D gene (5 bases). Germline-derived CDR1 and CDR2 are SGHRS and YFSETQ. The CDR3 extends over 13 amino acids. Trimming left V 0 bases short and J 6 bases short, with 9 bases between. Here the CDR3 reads CASSLERGPEAFF. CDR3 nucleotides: TGCGCCAGCAGCTTGGAAAGGGGTCCTGAAGCTTTCTTT.